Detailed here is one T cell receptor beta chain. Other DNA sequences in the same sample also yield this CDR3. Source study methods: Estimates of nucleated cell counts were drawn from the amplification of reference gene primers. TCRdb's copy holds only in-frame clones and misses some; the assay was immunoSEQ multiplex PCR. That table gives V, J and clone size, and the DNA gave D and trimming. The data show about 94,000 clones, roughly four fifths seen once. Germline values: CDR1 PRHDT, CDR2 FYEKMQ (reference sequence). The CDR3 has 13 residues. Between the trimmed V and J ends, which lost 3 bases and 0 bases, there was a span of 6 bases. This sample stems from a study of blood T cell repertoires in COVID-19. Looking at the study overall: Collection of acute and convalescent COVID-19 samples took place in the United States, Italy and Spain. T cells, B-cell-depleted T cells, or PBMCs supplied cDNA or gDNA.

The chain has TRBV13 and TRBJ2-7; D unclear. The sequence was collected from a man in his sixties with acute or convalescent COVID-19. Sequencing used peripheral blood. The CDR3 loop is CASSLGSSYEQYF. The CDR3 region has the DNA TGTGCCAGCAGCTTGGGCAGCTCCTACGAGCAGTACTTC.